The entry below gives a single T cell receptor (beta chain) sequence along with its context. The antigen is undetermined. The data are from a study of beta chain features in type 1 diabetes. A sort by CD45RO/CCR7/CD25/CD127/CD95/CD27 yielded CD4+ naive, central memory, regulatory and stem cell-like memory cells. The whole isolated RNA underwent reverse transcription, so sequencing captured expressed TCRB transcripts. Roughly 3.6 million reads on average were seen across naive, central memory and regulatory T cell samples. Profiling relied on immunoSEQ multiplex PCR, and the TCRdb table lists in-frame clones only, not all of them. The profile shows just over 600,000 clones, around a sixth of them singletons. Germline V gene lookup returns CDR1 SEHNR and CDR2 FQNEAQ (reference sequence). Trimming removed 5 bases at V and 4 bases at J, with 14 bases between. The CDR3 sequence is 14 residues long. Study outcomes and limitations: The study found fewer insertions and more deletions at VDJ junctions in type 1 diabetes patients.

V gene TRBV7-9 combines with J gene TRBJ1-2; maybe TRBD1 (5 bases). Sequencing input: naive CD4+ T cells from blood. The receptor was isolated from a man younger than 35 in good health. CDR3 coding DNA: TGTGCCAGCAGCCGGGCGGGGCAGACCTATGGCTACACCTTC. Residues: CASSRAGQTYGYTF.